Below are 32 T cell receptor beta chains sequenced from a single sample in a study of T cell clonality in common variable immunodeficiency (dated by TCRdb to between 2015 and 2016). The investigation overall reported the following: Reportedly, TCRbeta sequences from CVID had fewer deletions and N-nucleotide insertions, and highly modified clones with 13 or more V deletions were absent from CVID.

Their cognate antigens are unknown. To prepare the library, the immunoSEQ multiplex PCR assay was applied. This is the immuneACCESS table as TCRdb keeps it, with only in-frame sequences that have V and J called. A part of the clones is gone; compared with another copy, unresolved V genes explain less than half, and the rest is unexplained. The table shows some 19,000 clones here, with no singletons. Of the sample, around 23% falls within the top ten clones. Specimen: peripheral blood mononuclear cells. All receptors derive from a human donor with common variable immunodeficiency.

This clone was picked up many times. CDR3 in amino acids: CASSLNTGGTGELFF. CDR3 bases read: TGTGCCAGCAGCTTAAATACAGGGGGCACCGGGGAG. The chain links TRBV7-3 to TRBJ2-2; 8 nucleotides agree with TRBD1. The sequence runs out 3 residues before the end of the CDR3; the remainder is reconstructed from the germline J gene. Unmatched junction bases numbered 2, after V lost 1 base and J lost 4 bases. There are 15 residues in the CDR3. Germline V gives CDR1 SGHTA, CDR2 FQGTGA.

This clone was observed a few times. The CDR3 extends 3 residues past the end of the read, so its final part is completed from the germline J gene. The rearrangement links TRBV7-9 to TRBJ2-5; D is perhaps TRBD2 (7 bases). Germline values: CDR1 SEHNR, CDR2 FQNEAQ (reference sequence). Trimming shortened V by 8 bases and J by 5 bases, and 15 bases separated the two germline ends. CDR3 size: 13 residues. CDR3 bases read: TGTGCCAGCGCCCGATGGGGGGGCGAGACC. As protein: CASARWGGET. The whole CDR3 reads CASARWGGETQYF.

A note on this clone: The sequence runs out 3 residues before the end of the CDR3; the remainder is reconstructed from the germline J gene. The chain combines TRBV18 with TRBJ2-3; a possible D gene is TRBD1 (6 bases). Looked up from germline, CDR1 is KGHSH and CDR2 is LQKENI. V was cut by 2 bases and J by 2 bases, with 14 bases left in between. There are 16 residues in the CDR3. Here the CDR3 reads CASSPTQGLYTDTQYF. CDR3 bases read: TGTGCCAGCTCACCAACCCAGGGGTTGTACACAGATACG.

To note about this clone: The missing CDR3 end, 3 residues past where the read stops, is filled in from the germline J gene. The chain has TRBV2 and TRBJ2-7, with a possible D match to TRBD1 (5 bases). CDR1 is SNHLY and CDR2 is FYNNEI in the germline V gene. The germline V and J ends were trimmed by 1 base and 6 bases, with 13 bases remaining between them. This CDR3 comprises 14 residues. The CDR3 reads CASSEGQWGLEQYF. Partial CDR3 DNA: TGTGCCAGCAGTGAAGGACAGTGGGGCCTCGAG.

This clone was seen more than once but under ten times. The CDR3 end falls 3 residues outside the read, so it is completed with the germline J gene. The V gene is TRBV7-6, the J gene TRBJ1-4; D remains ambiguous. Germline loops: CDR1 SGHVS, CDR2 FNYEAQ. The CDR3 extends over 13 amino acids. Trimming stripped 5 bases from V and 8 bases from J, with 12 bases between. The covered CDR3 bases are TGTGCCAGCAGCCCCATCGGGTCGGAAAAA. Translating it yields CASSPIGSEK. The full CDR3 sequence reads CASSPIGSEKLFF.

This clone was observed a few times. The CDR3 goes on 3 residues after the read ends, and that part is filled in from the germline J gene. The sample carries other DNA sequences with the same CDR3. V usage is TRBV6-2 or TRBV6-3 and J usage is TRBJ2-7; D not certain. Germline V CDR1 and CDR2: MNHEY, SVGEGT. Trimming pared 3 bases from V and 3 bases from J, leaving 9 bases between. The CDR3 extends over 13 amino acids. The CDR3 here is CASSYGQNYEQYF. The covered CDR3 bases are TGTGCCAGCAGTTATGGCCAAAACTACGAG.

The CDR3 here is CSVKPTSGGAGIIGRETQYF. The covered CDR3 bases are TGCAGCGTCAAACCAACTAGCGGGGGGGCAGGTATTATAGGTCGGGAGACC. The chain carries TRBV29-1 and TRBJ2-5; 13 bases are a match to TRBD2. Read sequence stops 3 residues before the CDR3 end, and the germline J gene provides the missing end. Germline lookup yields CDR1 SQVTM and CDR2 ANQGSEA. V was pared by 6 bases and J by 5 bases, with 24 bases of the junction left unmatched. The CDR3 runs to 20 residues.

Points on this clone: The read falls 3 residues short of the CDR3 end, and the missing part is taken from the germline J gene. The chain is built from TRBV5-6 and TRBJ2-5; TRBD1 aligns across 7 bases. Germline V gene data show CDR1 as SGHDT and CDR2 as YYEEEE. The junction had 6 bases not matched to a gene; V was cut back by 3 bases and J by 4 bases. The CDR3 runs 14 residues. The sequenced CDR3 bases are TGTGCCAGCAGCTACGGGGACAGCAGAGAGACC. This codes for CASSYGDSRET. The full CDR3 is CASSYGDSRETQYF.

This clone was observed many times. The DNA ends 3 residues before the CDR3 does, and the rest of the CDR3 is filled in from the germline J gene. The rearrangement links TRBV3-1 (or the pseudogene TRBV3-2) to TRBJ2-4, with D maybe TRBD2 (5 bases). The CDR3 is 17 amino acids. Trimming removed 0 bases from V and 0 bases from J, with 12 bases in between. Germline V gives CDR1 LGHDT, CDR2 YNNKEL (reference sequence). The sequenced CDR3 bases are TGTGCCAGCAGCCAAGACTTCGGGGAGCTAGCCAAAAACATT. This gives the protein CASSQDFGELAKNI. The CDR3 reads in full as CASSQDFGELAKNIQYF.

In this sample, this clone turned up many times. Coverage ceases 3 residues before the CDR3 finishes, and the germline J gene fills in the end. The chain carries TRBV30 and TRBJ2-1; D is tentatively TRBD1 or TRBD2 (6 bases each). Per the germline V gene, CDR1 is GTSNPN and CDR2 is SVGIG (reference sequence). The CDR3 runs 11 residues. V lost 4 bases and J lost 8, with 9 bases in between. This chain's CDR3 is CAWNREDEQFF. The sequenced part of the CDR3 DNA is TGTGCCTGGAACAGGGAGGATGAG.

This clone was detected only a few times. The CDR3 extends 3 residues past the end of the read, so its final part is completed from the germline J gene. V usage is TRBV20-1 and J usage is TRBJ2-5; the D gene is possibly TRBD1 (6 bases). Germline V gene sequence: CDR1 DFQATT, CDR2 SNEGSKA (reference sequence). Trimming took off 1 base at V and 4 bases at J, with 16 bases between the two ends. The CDR3 is made up of 15 amino acids. CDR3 DNA, as far as it was read: TGCAGTGCTAGAGTGTTTGGGGGCTGGCGAGAGACC. Translated: CSARVFGGWRET. The whole CDR3 protein is CSARVFGGWRETQYF.

In its sample, this clone was seen a few times. The read stops 3 residues short of the end of the CDR3; the missing end is completed from the germline J gene. The chain combines TRBV18 with TRBJ1-4; D unresolved. V gave up 4 bases and J gave up 8 bases, with 8 bases separating them. This CDR3 has 12 residues. In germline, CDR1 is KGHSH, CDR2 LQKENI. CDR3 DNA, as far as it was read: TGTGCCAGCTCACGGGCAGAAGAAAAA. Residues: CASSRAEEK. The CDR3, in full, reads CASSRAEEKLFF.

Here the CDR3 reads CASSLAGIASYNEQFF. The part of the CDR3 DNA that was read is TGCGCCAGCAGCTTGGCCGGTATCGCATCCTACAATGAG. This chain uses TRBV5-1 with TRBJ2-1; no definite D call. The sequence runs out 3 residues before the end of the CDR3; the remainder is reconstructed from the germline J gene. The CDR3 consists of 16 residues. The germline CDR1 and CDR2 sequences are SGHRS and YFSETQ. V lost 0 bases and J 1 base, leaving 11 bases between the germline ends.

Concerning this clone itself: The read ends 3 residues shy of where the CDR3 ends; the end is completed using the germline J gene. The rearrangement links TRBV7-2 to TRBJ2-7, with D tentatively TRBD2 (5 bases). V lost 0 bases and J 4 bases, leaving 16 bases between the germline ends. Germline V gene data show CDR1 as SGHTA and CDR2 as FQGNSA. The CDR3 consists of 16 residues. The DNA read from the CDR3 is TGTGCCAGCAGCTTAGCGCACGGGGTGGGGTTTTACGAG. Translated, it gives CASSLAHGVGFYE. Given in full, the CDR3 is CASSLAHGVGFYEQYF.

This clone has a handful of counts. The read stops 3 residues short of the end of the CDR3; the missing end is completed from the germline J gene. The gene calls are TRBV19 and TRBJ1-5; D remains ambiguous. Per germline, CDR1 LNHDA and CDR2 SQIVND (reference sequence). This CDR3 region has 15 residues. V was clipped by 3 bases and J by 0 bases, with 9 bases between them. The DNA read from the CDR3 is TGTGCCAGTAGTATGGGCCGGAATAGCAATCAGCCC. Residues: CASSMGRNSNQP. The complete CDR3 sequence is CASSMGRNSNQPQHF.

CDR3 bases read: TGTGCCAGCAGCCGACAGGGAAGCAATCAGCCC. As protein: CASSRQGSNQP. The CDR3 in its entirety is CASSRQGSNQPQHF. V is TRBV7-2 and J is TRBJ1-5; 7 nucleotides match TRBD1. The read gets to within 3 residues of the CDR3 end, and the germline J gene fills in the rest. The germline CDR1 and CDR2 sequences are SGHTA and FQGNSA. The CDR3 has 14 amino acids. V trimming: 5 bases; J trimming: 1 base; junction bases outside the gene matches: 2.

The table lists this clone with a few counts. Partial CDR3 DNA: TGTGCCAGCAGCTTGGTTGCTATCACTAACTATGGC. Amino acid sequence: CASSLVAITNYG. The entire CDR3 protein reads CASSLVAITNYGYTF. The J gene is TRBJ1-2, the V gene TRBV7-2; D remains unclear. The read ends 3 residues shy of where the CDR3 ends; the end is completed using the germline J gene. Trimming stripped 3 bases from V and 0 bases from J, with 11 bases between. CDR3 length: 15 amino acids. Germline V gene lookup returns CDR1 SGHTA and CDR2 FQGNSA.

Within the sample, this clone is medium-sized. The read ends 3 residues shy of where the CDR3 ends; the end is completed using the germline J gene. The rearrangement links TRBV20-1 to TRBJ2-1, with TRBD2 matching 8 bases. Per germline, CDR1 DFQATT and CDR2 SNEGSKA (reference sequence). The CDR3 runs 14 residues. After removal of 3 bases from V and 3 bases from J, the junction contained 4 bases not matched to a gene. The chain's CDR3 is CSASSGTGYNEQFF. The covered CDR3 bases are TGCAGTGCTAGTAGCGGGACCGGCTACAATGAG.

As for this clone: The CDR3 extends 3 residues past the end of the read, so its final part is completed from the germline J gene. V usage is TRBV19 and J usage is TRBJ2-2; 11 positions agree with TRBD2. Germline CDR1 is LNHDA and CDR2 is SQIVND (reference sequence). This CDR3 comprises 18 residues. Trimming took 7 bases from V and 0 from J; bases not matched to a gene: 10. CDR3 in amino acids: CASTPRLAGGTNTGELFF. The DNA read from the CDR3 is TGTGCCAGTACCCCTCGGCTAGCGGGGGGTACGAACACCGGGGAG.

On this clone: The read ends 3 residues before the CDR3 terminus; that terminus is restored from the germline J gene. V usage is TRBV7-3 and J usage is TRBJ1-3; D might be TRBD1 (5 bases). The germline CDR1 and CDR2 sequences are SGHTA and FQGTGA. V was pared by 1 base and J by 3 bases, with 16 bases between. This CDR3 comprises 17 residues. The DNA read from the CDR3 is TGTGCCAGCAGCTTAATGGGTGGGGCGGAAAGTGGAAACACC. Its translation is CASSLMGGAESGNT. The full CDR3 sequence reads CASSLMGGAESGNTIYF.

Details on this clone: The read ends 3 residues early relative to the CDR3; the germline J gene fills the gap. The V gene is TRBV19, the J gene TRBJ2-7, with D possibly TRBD1 on 6 matching bases. V was trimmed by 6 bases and J by 2 bases, leaving 11 bases between them. The CDR3 is 13 amino acids. CDR1 and CDR2 from the germline V gene are LNHDA and SQIVND (reference sequence). Here the CDR3 reads CASRETGTYEQYF. CDR3 bases read: TGTGCCAGTAGAGAGACAGGAACCTACGAG.

In this sample, this clone turned up a few times. The read gets to within 3 residues of the CDR3 end, and the germline J gene fills in the rest. This chain connects TRBV19 to TRBJ1-5; 7 bases line up with TRBD1. V lost 4 bases and J lost 5; bases outside the gene matches: 14. The germline gives CDR1 LNHDA, CDR2 SQIVND (reference sequence). CDR3 length: 17 residues. This CDR3 reads CASSTIPGGMFHQPQHF. Partial CDR3 DNA: TGTGCCAGTAGTACGATCCCAGGGGGAATGTTCCATCAGCCC.

This clone was picked up a small number of times. Partial CDR3 DNA: TGCAGTGCTTTGAGTGGCAGATCCTACGAG. Its translation: CSALSGRSYE. The CDR3 in full is CSALSGRSYEQYF. The chain couples TRBV20-1 to TRBJ2-7, with D unresolved. The read is 3 residues too short to cover the CDR3 end, so that end is filled in from the germline J gene. V was cut by 5 bases and J by 1 base, with 12 bases left in between. The CDR3 has 13 residues. In germline, CDR1 is DFQATT, CDR2 SNEGSKA (reference sequence).

Worth noting for this clone: The junction departs from the called germline gene at one end, perhaps through a read error. The read ends 3 residues shy of where the CDR3 ends; the end is completed using the germline J gene. The chain combines TRBV7-2 with TRBJ1-2; D might be TRBD1 (6 bases). Germline values: CDR1 SGHTA, CDR2 FQGNSA. The length of the CDR3 is 13 residues. The CDR3 sequence is CASRLGPGDGYTF. CDR3 DNA, as far as it was read: TGTGCCAGCAGATTAGGCCCAGGGGATGGC.

Concerning this clone itself: The observed sequence ends 3 residues before the CDR3 terminus, with the missing tail filled in from the germline J gene. This chain joins TRBV7-9 and TRBJ2-6; D is possibly TRBD1 (7 bases). The CDR3 spans 15 residues. V lost 5 bases to trimming and J lost 2 bases, with 10 bases between them. Germline V lookup: CDR1 SEHNR, CDR2 FQNEAQ (reference sequence). CDR3 amino acids: CASSAGQPGANVLTF. The CDR3 bases that were read are TGTGCCAGCAGCGCGGGACAGCCTGGGGCCAACGTC.

A few counts support this clone. Read coverage stops 3 residues before the CDR3 terminus; the germline J gene supplies the remainder. The J gene is TRBJ2-5, the V gene TRBV30, with 8 bases fitting TRBD2. V dropped 2 bases and J dropped 5; count of bases not matched to a gene: 4. Germline lookup yields CDR1 GTSNPN and CDR2 SVGIG (reference sequence). The CDR3 extends over 13 amino acids. CDR3 DNA, as far as it was read: TGTGCCTGGAGTCCGGGACTAGGGGAGACC. Translation gives CAWSPGLGET. The whole CDR3 protein reads CAWSPGLGETQYF.

In the case of this clone: The read is 3 residues too short to cover the CDR3 end, so that end is filled in from the germline J gene. V is TRBV7-2 and J is TRBJ2-1; unclear D gene. The CDR3 runs to 13 residues. Trimming left V 1 base short and J 8 bases short, with 9 bases between. Germline V gives CDR1 SGHTA, CDR2 FQGNSA. CDR3 region: CASSLDYGYEQFF. The sequenced CDR3 bases are TGTGCCAGCAGCTTAGATTACGGGTATGAG.

The table lists this clone with a few counts. From the germline J gene comes the end of the CDR3, since the read stops 3 residues before it. This chain connects TRBV7-9 to TRBJ1-1; a possible D gene is TRBD1 (5 bases). This CDR3 has 14 amino acids. Trimming removed 5 bases at V and 6 bases at J, with 16 bases between. Germline CDR1 and CDR2: SEHNR and FQNEAQ (reference sequence). The CDR3 here is CASSAQTGLAEAFF. The covered CDR3 bases are TGTGCCAGCAGCGCCCAAACAGGTCTTGCTGAA.

Worth noting for this clone: Sequencing ends 3 residues short of the CDR3 end; the germline J gene provides the rest. The chain recombines TRBV19 with TRBJ2-1; 12 positions agree with TRBD2. This CDR3 comprises 16 residues. Germline V CDR1 and CDR2: LNHDA, SQIVND (reference sequence). J lost 2 bases, V lost 4 bases, and 3 bases had no gene match. The CDR3 region is CASSTSSGRAYNEQFF. CDR3 DNA (partial): TGTGCCAGTAGTACATCTAGCGGGAGGGCCTACAATGAG.

About this clone itself: The read ends 3 residues shy of where the CDR3 ends; the end is completed using the germline J gene. V and J are TRBV7-3 and TRBJ2-2; no reliable D call. V gave up 3 bases and J gave up 0 bases, with 8 bases separating them. The CDR3 has 15 amino acids. Per germline, CDR1 SGHTA and CDR2 FQGTGA. The part of the CDR3 DNA that was read is TGTGCCAGCAGCTTTGCAGCGTCGAACACCGGGGAG. It codes for CASSFAASNTGE. The whole CDR3 sequence is CASSFAASNTGELFF.

This clone came up many times. The read ends 3 residues shy of where the CDR3 ends; the end is completed using the germline J gene. The gene calls are TRBV4-2 and TRBJ1-5, with D perhaps TRBD1 (6 bases). The CDR3 consists of 15 residues. V was cut by 1 base and J by 2 bases, with 9 bases left in between. Germline-derived CDR1 and CDR2 are LGHNA and YNFKEQ. This CDR3 is CASSQGRQGNQPQHF. The sequenced part of the CDR3 DNA is TGTGCCAGCAGCCAAGGGAGACAGGGCAATCAGCCC.

This clone appeared many times. The read finishes 3 residues shy of the CDR3 end, and the germline J gene is used to complete it. V gene TRBV6-2 or TRBV6-3 combines with J gene TRBJ1-1; D is uncertain. Germline loops: CDR1 MNHEY, CDR2 SVGEGT. V dropped 6 bases and J dropped 1 base, with 12 bases sitting between them. The CDR3 runs 14 residues. CDR3 region: CASSAIGWNTEAFF. The part of the CDR3 DNA that was read is TGTGCCAGCAGCGCTATAGGGTGGAACACTGAA.